The clone carrying this T cell receptor (beta chain) has only a few counts. The antigen is undetermined. Data came from immunoSEQ multiplex PCR; TCRdb stores just in-frame clones and leaves some out. This table has tens of thousands of clones, around 80% appearing once. V was trimmed by 1 base and J by 6 bases, leaving 10 bases between them. Per the germline V gene, CDR1 is MGHDK and CDR2 is SYGVNS. The CDR3 spans 14 residues. Antigen-specific CD4+ T cells were first expanded with viral peptide pools by the ViraFEST assay and only then sequenced. Cells that had been cultured for 10 days were the source of isolated CD4+ T cells. Of the BNT162b2 and mRNA-1273 vaccines, participants received two doses of one or the other. The data originate from a study of vaccination effects on CD4 cells after COVID-19.

The TCR sequence derives from a human donor who received a COVID-19 vaccine. Some clones in this sample may be carry-over from other donors' samples. This chain links TRBV25-1 with TRBJ1-5, with D perhaps matching TRBD1 (5 bases). This sample comprised CD4+ T cells from PBMCs cultured with HCoV-NL63 spike peptides, obtained after COVID-19 vaccination. CDR3 region: CASSELGVFQPQHF. The CDR3 nucleotides read TGTGCCAGCAGTGAATTAGGGGTTTTTCAGCCCCAGCATTTT.